This T cell receptor (beta chain) comes out of a study of sequential checkpoint blockade in melanoma. V trimming: 4 bases; J trimming: 3 bases; junction bases outside the gene matches: 6. This CDR3 contains 15 residues. The V gene's germline CDR1 is SGDLS and CDR2 YYNGEE. Treatment given: randomized to nivolumab then ipilimumab (arm A) or the reverse (arm B). The method was immunoSEQ multiplex PCR; TCRdb's version includes in-frame clones alone and lacks a portion of them. This table has about 10,000 clones, 73% appearing once. The receptor's source is a human donor with melanoma. This specimen was CD8+ T cells sorted from blood (inferred from file names), taken from a patient given nivolumab and ipilimumab in sequence. The chain couples TRBV9 to TRBJ2-3, with 9 bases fitting TRBD2. CDR3 protein: CASSPAGGRTDTQYF. For the CDR3, the DNA is TGTGCCAGCAGCCCGGCGGGAGGGAGAACAGATACGCAGTATTTT.